These 9 T cell receptor beta chains originate from one sample sequenced in a study of CD8+CD57+ T cells in acquired aplastic anemia. According to the study, genomic DNA was the template for TCR beta VDJ and CDR3 profiling. TCRdb reprocessed the reads with MiXCR, giving one entry per CDR3 protein. Among about 180,000 distinct CDR3 sequences listed, 35% to 50% were seen once. The sequenced material came from sorted CD4+, CD8+, or CD8+CD57+ T cells (not recorded which) from PBMCs. These receptors were obtained from a human donor in good health.

This clonotype was recorded at least ten times. This chain joins TRBV20-1 and TRBJ2-2; D is unresolved. Germline CDR1 and CDR2: DFQATT and SNEGSKA (reference sequence). This CDR3 spans 14 amino acids. The V end was cut by 3 bases, the J end by 2 bases, with 10 bases between. DNA of the CDR3: TGCAGTGCTAGGCCCAGGATAAACACCGGGGAGCTGTTTTTT. It codes for CSARPRINTGELFF.

This clonotype was found many times. The chain couples TRBV19 to TRBJ2-2, with a tentative D call TRBD2 (5 bases). The ends were cut back, 6 bases at V and 1 base at J, with 12 bases in the middle. This CDR3 region has 15 residues. Germline V lookup: CDR1 LNHDA, CDR2 SQIVND (reference sequence). The DNA for the CDR3 is TGTGCCAGTAGCGTCCTGGCGGGGAACACCGGGGAGCTGTTTTTT. Its protein is CASSVLAGNTGELFF.

The chain uses TRBV3-1 and TRBJ2-1, with TRBD2 matching 13 bases. The V and J ends lost 4 bases and 5 bases, in that order; junction bases with no gene match: 11. Germline assignment: CDR1 LGHDT and CDR2 YNNKEL (reference sequence). The CDR3 is 18 amino acids. The CDR3 DNA sequence: TGTGCCAGCAGCCCTCGGACTAGCGGGAGAATGGGAAACAATGAGCAGTTCTTC. Protein: CASSPRTSGRMGNNEQFF.

The V and J genes are TRBV20-1 and TRBJ1-2; no clear D gene. Germline CDR1 is DFQATT and CDR2 is SNEGSKA (reference sequence). Deletions cut 3 bases from V and 0 bases from J, with 5 bases between. The length of the CDR3 is 12 residues. The CDR3 DNA reads TGCAGTGCTAGTCCGACTAACTATGGCTACACCTTC. Translating gives CSASPTNYGYTF.

The chain recombines TRBV20-1 with TRBJ2-2; D perhaps matches TRBD2 (5 bases). Germline CDR1 is DFQATT and CDR2 is SNEGSKA (reference sequence). This CDR3 has 16 residues. Trimming left V 6 bases short and J 0 bases short, with 17 bases between. The DNA for the CDR3 is TGCAGTGCCCCAAACCGGCGGGCTTCGAACACCGGGGAGCTGTTTTTT. This codes for CSAPNRRASNTGELFF.

This clonotype was observed at least ten times. The chain carries TRBV4-1 and TRBJ2-7; 9 bases match TRBD2. CDR1 and CDR2 (germline): MGHRA, YSYEKL. The CDR3 is 16 residues long. V was clipped by 0 bases and J by 9 bases; unmatched bases: 12. The CDR3 protein is CASSQDGVAGVRRQYF. For the CDR3, the DNA is TGCGCCAGCAGCCAAGATGGGGTAGCGGGAGTTCGGAGGCAGTACTTC.

This clonotype appeared many times. The chain couples TRBV2 to TRBJ1-2, with 10 bases aligning to TRBD1. The CDR3 is 13 residues long. V was pared by 6 bases and J by 4 bases, with 2 bases of the junction left unmatched. Germline CDR1 reads SNHLY; CDR2 reads FYNNEI. For the CDR3, the DNA is TGTGCCAGCAGCCGGACAGGGGGCTATGGCTACACCTTC. It codes for CASSRTGGYGYTF.

This clonotype has ten or more counts. The chain recombines TRBV20-1 with TRBJ1-5; D unresolved. Trimming removed 3 bases from V and 0 bases from J, with 15 bases in between. Per germline, CDR1 DFQATT and CDR2 SNEGSKA (reference sequence). The CDR3 sequence is 16 residues long. As DNA, the CDR3 is TGCAGTGCTAGCGGCCCGGGGATATATAGCAATCAGCCCCAGCATTTT. Protein product: CSASGPGIYSNQPQHF.

The chain recombines TRBV20-1 with TRBJ2-5; 7 positions match TRBD1. The germline CDR1 and CDR2 sequences are DFQATT and SNEGSKA (reference sequence). V lost 3 bases, J lost 0 bases, and 10 bases stayed unmatched. There are 16 residues in the CDR3. The DNA of the CDR3 is TGCAGTGCTAGTGAGGGGGCGCTTTTGTACCAAGAGACCCAGTACTTC. It specifies CSASEGALLYQETQYF.